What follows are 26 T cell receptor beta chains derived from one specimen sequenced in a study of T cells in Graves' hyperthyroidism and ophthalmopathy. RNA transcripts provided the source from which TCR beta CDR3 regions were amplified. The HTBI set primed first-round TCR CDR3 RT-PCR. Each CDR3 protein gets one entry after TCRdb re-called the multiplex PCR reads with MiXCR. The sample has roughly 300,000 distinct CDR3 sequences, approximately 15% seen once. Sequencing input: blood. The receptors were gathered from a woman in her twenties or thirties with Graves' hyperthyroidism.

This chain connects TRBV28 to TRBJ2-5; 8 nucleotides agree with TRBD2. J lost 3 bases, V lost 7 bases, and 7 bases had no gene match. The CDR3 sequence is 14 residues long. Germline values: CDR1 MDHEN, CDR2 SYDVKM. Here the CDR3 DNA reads TGTGCCAGCACCTTAACGGGGGGGGAAGAGACCCAGTACTTC. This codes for CASTLTGGEETQYF.

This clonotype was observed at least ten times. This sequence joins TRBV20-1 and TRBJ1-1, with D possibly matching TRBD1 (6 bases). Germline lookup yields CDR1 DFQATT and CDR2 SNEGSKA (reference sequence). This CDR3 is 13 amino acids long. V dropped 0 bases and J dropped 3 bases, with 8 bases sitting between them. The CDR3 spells CSARDDRYTEAFF. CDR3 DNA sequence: TGCAGTGCTAGAGATGACAGGTACACTGAAGCTTTCTTT.

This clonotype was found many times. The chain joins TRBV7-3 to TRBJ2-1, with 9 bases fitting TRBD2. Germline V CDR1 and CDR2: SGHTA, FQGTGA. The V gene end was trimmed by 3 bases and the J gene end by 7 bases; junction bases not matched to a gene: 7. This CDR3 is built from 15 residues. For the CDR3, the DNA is TGTGCCAGCAGCTTGCTTAGCGGGAGCTGGAATGAGCAGTTCTTC. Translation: CASSLLSGSWNEQFF.

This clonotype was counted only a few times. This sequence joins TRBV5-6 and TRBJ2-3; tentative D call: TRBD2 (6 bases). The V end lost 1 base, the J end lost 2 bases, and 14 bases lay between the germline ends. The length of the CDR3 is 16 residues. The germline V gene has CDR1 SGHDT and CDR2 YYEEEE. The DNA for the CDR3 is TGTGCCAGCAGCTTGAGAGTAGCGGCCTTCACAGATACGCAGTATTTT. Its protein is CASSLRVAAFTDTQYF.

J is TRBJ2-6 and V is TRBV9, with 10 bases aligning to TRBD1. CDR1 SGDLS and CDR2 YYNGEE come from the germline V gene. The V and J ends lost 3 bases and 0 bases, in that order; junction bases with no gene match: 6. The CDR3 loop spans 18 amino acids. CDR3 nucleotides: TGTGCCAGCAGCGCCCGCCGGACAGGGGGCTCTGGGGCCAACGTCCTGACTTTC. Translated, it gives CASSARRTGGSGANVLTF.

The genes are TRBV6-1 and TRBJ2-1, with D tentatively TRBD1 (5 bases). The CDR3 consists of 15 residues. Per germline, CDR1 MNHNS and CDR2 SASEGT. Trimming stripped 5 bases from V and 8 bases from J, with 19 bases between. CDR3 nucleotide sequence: TGTGCCAGCAGTAACCAGTTGGGGCTTTTCGATGAGCAGTTCTTC. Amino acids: CASSNQLGLFDEQFF.

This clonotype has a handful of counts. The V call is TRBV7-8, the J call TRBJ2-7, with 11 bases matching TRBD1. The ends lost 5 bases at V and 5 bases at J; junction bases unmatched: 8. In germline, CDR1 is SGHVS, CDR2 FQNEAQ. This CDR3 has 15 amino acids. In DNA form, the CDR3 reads TGTGCCAGCAGCGTCTCCGGGACAGGGGGAAACGAGCAGTACTTC. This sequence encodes CASSVSGTGGNEQYF.

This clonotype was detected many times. CDR3 bases: TGTGCCAGCAGCCAAGAGTTCGGGGCCCAGTACTTC. Amino acid sequence: CASSQEFGAQYF. The gene calls are TRBV14 and TRBJ2-5, with D possibly TRBD2 on 5 matching bases. Trimming took 0 bases from V and 9 from J, leaving 8 bases between them. Germline assignment: CDR1 SGHDN and CDR2 FVKESK. There are 12 residues in the CDR3.

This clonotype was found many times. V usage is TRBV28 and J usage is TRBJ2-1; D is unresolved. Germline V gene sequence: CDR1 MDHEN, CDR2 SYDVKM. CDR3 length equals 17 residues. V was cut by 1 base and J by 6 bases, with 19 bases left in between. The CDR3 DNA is TGTGCCAGCAGTTTATTCCGCGGTGTGGGATCGGGCAATGAGCAGTTCTTC. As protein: CASSLFRGVGSGNEQFF.

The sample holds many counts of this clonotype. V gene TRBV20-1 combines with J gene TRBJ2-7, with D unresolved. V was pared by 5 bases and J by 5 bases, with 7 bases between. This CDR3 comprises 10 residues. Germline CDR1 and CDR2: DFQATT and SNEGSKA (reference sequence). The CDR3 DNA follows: TGCAGTGCTGGGCATGACGAGCAGTACTTC. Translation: CSAGHDEQYF.

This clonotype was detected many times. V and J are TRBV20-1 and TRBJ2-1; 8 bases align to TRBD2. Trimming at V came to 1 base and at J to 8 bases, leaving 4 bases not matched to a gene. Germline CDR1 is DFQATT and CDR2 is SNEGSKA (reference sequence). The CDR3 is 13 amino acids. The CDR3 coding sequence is TGCAGTGCTAGAGCGGGAGGGCCCTATGAGCAGTTCTTC. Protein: CSARAGGPYEQFF.

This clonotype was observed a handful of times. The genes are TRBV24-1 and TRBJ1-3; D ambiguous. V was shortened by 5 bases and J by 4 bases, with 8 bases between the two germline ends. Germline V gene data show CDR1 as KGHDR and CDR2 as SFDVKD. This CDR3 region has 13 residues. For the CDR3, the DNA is TGTGCCACCAGTGCAAACGGCGGAAACACCATATATTTT. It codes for CATSANGGNTIYF.

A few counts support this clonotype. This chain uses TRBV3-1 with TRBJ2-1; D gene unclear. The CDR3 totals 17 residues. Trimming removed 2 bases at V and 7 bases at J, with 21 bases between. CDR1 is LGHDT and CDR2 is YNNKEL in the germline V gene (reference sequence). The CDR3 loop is CASSQNFGLQSRNEQFF. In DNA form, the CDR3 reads TGTGCCAGCAGCCAAAATTTCGGTCTGCAAAGCCGGAATGAGCAGTTCTTC.

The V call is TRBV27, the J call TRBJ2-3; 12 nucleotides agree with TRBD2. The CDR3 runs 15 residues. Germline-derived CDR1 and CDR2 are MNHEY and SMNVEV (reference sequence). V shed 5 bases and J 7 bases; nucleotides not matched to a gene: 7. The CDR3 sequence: CASSPTSGSINTQYF. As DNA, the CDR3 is TGTGCCAGCAGTCCGACTAGCGGGAGTATAAATACGCAGTATTTT.

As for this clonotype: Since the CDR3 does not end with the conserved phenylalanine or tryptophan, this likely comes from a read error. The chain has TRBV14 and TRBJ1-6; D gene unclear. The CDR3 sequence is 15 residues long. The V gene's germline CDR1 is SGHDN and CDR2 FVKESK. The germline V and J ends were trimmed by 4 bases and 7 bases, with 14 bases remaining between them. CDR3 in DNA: TGTGCCAGCAGCCCAATGGACCTGCGGAATTCACCCCTCCACTCT. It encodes CASSPMDLRNSPLHS.

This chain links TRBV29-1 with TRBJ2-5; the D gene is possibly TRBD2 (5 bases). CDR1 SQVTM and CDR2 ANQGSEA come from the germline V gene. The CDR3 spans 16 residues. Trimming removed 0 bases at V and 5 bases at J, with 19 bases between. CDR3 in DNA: TGCAGCGTTGAAGAAGCGCCCCCCGTTAGGAGGGAGACCCAGTACTTC. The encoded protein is CSVEEAPPVRRETQYF.

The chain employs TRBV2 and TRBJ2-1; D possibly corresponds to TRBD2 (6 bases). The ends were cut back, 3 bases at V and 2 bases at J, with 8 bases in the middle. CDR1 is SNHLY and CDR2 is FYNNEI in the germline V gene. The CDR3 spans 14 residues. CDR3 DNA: TGTGCCAGCAGTGAGCGCGGGACCTACAATGAGCAGTTCTTC. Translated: CASSERGTYNEQFF.

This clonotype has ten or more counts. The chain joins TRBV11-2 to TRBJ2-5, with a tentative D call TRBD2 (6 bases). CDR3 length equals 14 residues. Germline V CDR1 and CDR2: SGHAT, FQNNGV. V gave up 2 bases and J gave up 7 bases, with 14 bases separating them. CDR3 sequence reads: CASSLRRESPTQYF. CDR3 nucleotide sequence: TGTGCCAGCAGCTTACGGAGGGAATCGCCGACCCAGTACTTC.

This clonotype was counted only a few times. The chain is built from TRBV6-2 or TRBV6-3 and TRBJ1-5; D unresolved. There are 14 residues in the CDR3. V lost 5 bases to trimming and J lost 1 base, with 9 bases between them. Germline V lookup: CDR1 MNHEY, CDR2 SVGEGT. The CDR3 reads CASSASGSNQPQHF. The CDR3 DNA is TGTGCCAGCAGTGCTTCCGGGAGCAATCAGCCCCAGCATTTT.

CDR3 coding DNA: TGCGCCAGCAGCTTGAGGACAGGGTCCTCCTACGAGCAGTACTTC. It codes for CASSLRTGSSYEQYF. The chain combines TRBV5-1 with TRBJ2-7, with 8 bases fitting TRBD1. The CDR3 has 15 residues. Unmatched junction bases numbered 3, after V lost 1 base and J lost 0 bases. CDR1 is SGHRS, CDR2 YFSETQ, per germline. Variable domain in full (rest from reference TRBV5-1 and TRBJ2-7): KAGVTQTPRYLIKTRGQQVTLSCSPISGHRSVSWYQQTPGQGLQFLFEYFSETQRNKGNFPGRFSGRQFSNSRSEMNVSTLELGDSALYLCASSLRTGSSYEQYFGPGTRLTVT.

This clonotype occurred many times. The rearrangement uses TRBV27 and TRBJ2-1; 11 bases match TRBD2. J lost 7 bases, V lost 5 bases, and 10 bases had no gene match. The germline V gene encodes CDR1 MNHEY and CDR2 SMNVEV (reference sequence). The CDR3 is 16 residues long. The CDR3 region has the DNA TGTGCCAGCAGTCCCGTACTAGCGGGAGTGGGGAATGAGCAGTTCTTC. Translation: CASSPVLAGVGNEQFF.

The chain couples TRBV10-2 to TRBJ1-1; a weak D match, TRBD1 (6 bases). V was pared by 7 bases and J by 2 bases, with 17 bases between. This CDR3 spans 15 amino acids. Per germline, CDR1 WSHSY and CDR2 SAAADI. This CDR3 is CASKFRDTRNTEAFF. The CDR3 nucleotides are TGCGCCAGCAAATTCCGGGACACCCGAAACACTGAAGCTTTCTTT.

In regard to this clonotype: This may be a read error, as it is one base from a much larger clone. This CDR3 reads CASSLSRGQGASNTEYF. CDR3 in DNA: TGTGCCAGCAGCTTATCTCGGGGACAGGGGGCGAGTAATACGGAGTATTTT. The chain employs TRBV7-8 and TRBJ2-3, with TRBD1 matching over 12 bases. The germline V gene has CDR1 SGHVS and CDR2 FQNEAQ. The CDR3 is made up of 17 amino acids.

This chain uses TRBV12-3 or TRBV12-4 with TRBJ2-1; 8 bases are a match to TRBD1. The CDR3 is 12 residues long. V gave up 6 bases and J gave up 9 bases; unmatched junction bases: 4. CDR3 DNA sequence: TGTGCCAGCAGATCAGGGGGCATTGAGCAGTTCTTC. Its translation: CASRSGGIEQFF.

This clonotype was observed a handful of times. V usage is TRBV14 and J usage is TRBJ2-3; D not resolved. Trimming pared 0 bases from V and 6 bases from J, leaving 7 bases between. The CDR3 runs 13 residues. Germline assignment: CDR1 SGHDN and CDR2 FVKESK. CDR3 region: CASSQDLLDTQYF. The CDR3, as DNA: TGTGCCAGCAGCCAAGATTTGTTGGATACGCAGTATTTT.

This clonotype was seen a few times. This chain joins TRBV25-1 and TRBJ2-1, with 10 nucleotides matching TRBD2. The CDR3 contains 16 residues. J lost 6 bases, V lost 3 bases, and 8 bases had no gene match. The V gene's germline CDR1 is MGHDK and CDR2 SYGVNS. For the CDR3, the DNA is TGTGCCAGCAGTGACCCTTCCAGCGGGAGGGCCAATGAGCAGTTCTTC. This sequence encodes CASSDPSSGRANEQFF.